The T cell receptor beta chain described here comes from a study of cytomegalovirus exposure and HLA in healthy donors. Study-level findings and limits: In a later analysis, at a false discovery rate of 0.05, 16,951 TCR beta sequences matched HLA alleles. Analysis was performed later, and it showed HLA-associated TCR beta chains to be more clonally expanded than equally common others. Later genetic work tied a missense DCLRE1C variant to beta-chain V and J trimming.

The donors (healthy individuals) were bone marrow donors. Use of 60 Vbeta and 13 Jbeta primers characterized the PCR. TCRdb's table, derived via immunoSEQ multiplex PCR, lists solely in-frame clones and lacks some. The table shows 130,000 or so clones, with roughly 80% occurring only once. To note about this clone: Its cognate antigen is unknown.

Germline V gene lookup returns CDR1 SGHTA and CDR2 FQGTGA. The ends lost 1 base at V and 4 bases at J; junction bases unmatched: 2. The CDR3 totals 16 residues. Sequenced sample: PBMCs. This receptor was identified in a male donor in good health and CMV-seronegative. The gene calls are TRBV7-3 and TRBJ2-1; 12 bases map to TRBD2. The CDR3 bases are TGTGCCAGCAGCTTAAGAGGGACTAGCGGGTACAATGAGCAGTTCTTC. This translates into CASSLRGTSGYNEQFF.